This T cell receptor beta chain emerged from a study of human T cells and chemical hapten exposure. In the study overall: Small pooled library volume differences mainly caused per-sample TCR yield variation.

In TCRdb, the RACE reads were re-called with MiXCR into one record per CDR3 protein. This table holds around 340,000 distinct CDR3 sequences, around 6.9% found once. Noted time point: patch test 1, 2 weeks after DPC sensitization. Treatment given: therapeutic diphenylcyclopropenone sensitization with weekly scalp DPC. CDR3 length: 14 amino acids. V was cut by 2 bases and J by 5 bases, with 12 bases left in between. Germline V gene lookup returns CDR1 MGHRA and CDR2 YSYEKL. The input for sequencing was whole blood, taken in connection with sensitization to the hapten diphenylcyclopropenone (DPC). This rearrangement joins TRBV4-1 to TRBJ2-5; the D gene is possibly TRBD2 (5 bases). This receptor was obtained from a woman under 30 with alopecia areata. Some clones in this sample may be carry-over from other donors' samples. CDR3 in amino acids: CASSQREDWETQYF. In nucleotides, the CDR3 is TGCGCCAGCAGCCAAAGAGAGGACTGGGAGACCCAGTACTTC.